This entry features one TCR beta chain sequence. Its antigen remains unidentified. The same CDR3 also results from other DNA sequences found in this sample. Germline values: CDR1 SGDLS, CDR2 YYNGEE. V lost 0 bases to trimming and J lost 0 bases; unmatched junction nucleotides: 3. The CDR3 length is 15 residues. The repertoire was sequenced with immunoSEQ multiplex PCR; TCRdb's copy has only in-frame clones and lacks some. Here the sample spans some 110,000 clones, 80% to 90% being singletons. The data are from a study of T cell responses to AZD1222 COVID-19 vaccine. Study-level points and caveats: Spike-specific TCR breadth and depth both grew after two AZD1222 doses.

This specimen consisted of peripheral blood, obtained on day 0 of AZD1222 vaccination. The TCR comes from an adult in good health. The V call is TRBV9, the J call TRBJ2-7; 7 nucleotides line up with TRBD1. CDR3 nucleotides: TGTGCCAGCAGCGTAGCAGGGACAGACTCCTACGAGCAGTACTTC. This gives the protein CASSVAGTDSYEQYF.